This TCR beta chain was recovered during a study of Tregs in tolerant kidney transplant recipients. In the study overall: The nonmyeloablative bone marrow transplants came from related graft donors, with transient mixed chimerism.

Judged by frequency, this clone is large. The antigen remains unidentified. With the read ending 3 residues before the CDR3 end, the germline J gene is used to fill in that end. CFSE-labeled recipient PBMCs were cultured more than five days with irradiated graft donor PBMCs, then FACS-sorted. Germline V gene data show CDR1 as SGHKS and CDR2 as YYEKEE (reference sequence). The trim removed 3 bases at V and 2 bases at J, leaving 0 bases unmatched. This CDR3 has 14 amino acids. The table came from immunoSEQ multiplex PCR; TCRdb's copy has only in-frame clones and leaves some out. Its listing shows 350 to 450 clones.

The source of this sequence is a human patient who received a combined kidney and bone marrow transplant. The chain joins TRBV5-5 to TRBJ2-7, with TRBD2 matching over 12 bases. The specimen comprised CD8+ T cells from blood cultured with allogeneic cells, sampled before the transplant. The sequenced part of the CDR3 DNA is TGTGCCAGCAGCTGGACTAGCGGGACCTACGAG. Protein product: CASSWTSGTYE. In full, the CDR3 reads CASSWTSGTYEQYF. The entire variable domain, with the rest obtained from reference TRBV5-5 and TRBJ2-7, is as follows: DAGVTQSPTHLIKTRGQQVTLRCSPISGHKSVSWYQQVLGQGPQFIFQYYEKEERGRGNFPDRFSARQFPNYSSELNVNALLLGDSALYLCASSWTSGTYEQYFGPGTRLTVT.